The 27 T cell receptor beta chains below come from one sample, sequenced in a study of T-cell reconstitution after alpha-beta-depleted transplantation in children. Preparation of the TCRbeta library involved a method that used unique molecular identifiers. TCRdb re-called the PCR reads with MiXCR, one entry per CDR3 protein. The sample lists 670,000 or so distinct CDR3 sequences, less than 15% occurring once. The specimen was PBMCs, collected before TCRalphabeta/CD19-depleted stem cell transplant. Receptor source: a girl aged 2 to 9 with congenital amegakaryocytic thrombocytopenia, due to receive a stem cell transplant.

This clonotype was observed at least ten times. The V call is TRBV13, the J call TRBJ2-3, with D perhaps matching TRBD1 (5 bases). Trimming removed 3 bases from V and 2 bases from J, with 9 bases in between. Germline-derived CDR1 and CDR2 are PRHDT and FYEKMQ (reference sequence). This CDR3 spans 14 amino acids. The CDR3 sequence is CASSFGHNTDTQYF. The CDR3, as DNA: TGTGCCAGCAGCTTTGGACACAACACAGATACGCAGTATTTT.

The CDR3: CASSPLAGVRNEQFF. The CDR3 DNA follows: TGCGCCAGCAGCCCCTTAGCGGGAGTGCGGAATGAGCAGTTCTTC. This chain joins TRBV5-1 and TRBJ2-1, with 9 bases fitting TRBD2. Germline assignment: CDR1 SGHRS and CDR2 YFSETQ. The V and J ends lost 4 bases and 7 bases, in that order; junction bases with no gene match: 9. This CDR3 comprises 15 residues. Full variable domain (missing parts from reference TRBV5-1 and TRBJ2-1): KAGVTQTPRYLIKTRGQQVTLSCSPISGHRSVSWYQQTPGQGLQFLFEYFSETQRNKGNFPGRFSGRQFSNSRSEMNVSTLELGDSALYLCASSPLAGVRNEQFFGPGTRLTVL.

This clonotype has at least ten counts. The chain carries TRBV7-8 and TRBJ1-5; D remains unclear. The CDR3 contains 15 residues. The ends were cut back, 1 base at V and 0 bases at J, with 7 bases in the middle. Germline CDR1 SGHVS, CDR2 FQNEAQ. DNA of the CDR3: TGTGCCAGCAGCTTAGGGTACAATAGCAATCAGCCCCAGCATTTT. Its protein is CASSLGYNSNQPQHF.

This clonotype was detected many times. J is TRBJ2-7 and V is TRBV5-1; possibly TRBD1 for D (6 bases). The CDR3 covers 13 residues. Germline loops: CDR1 SGHRS, CDR2 YFSETQ. V was pared by 4 bases and J by 2 bases, with 10 bases between. The CDR3 bases are TGCGCCAGCAGCCCGGACAGACCCTACGAGCAGTACTTC. It translates to CASSPDRPYEQYF.

Many counts were recorded for this clonotype. The chain joins TRBV28 to TRBJ2-3, with TRBD2 identical over 8 bases. The V gene end was trimmed by 5 bases and the J gene end by 3 bases; junction bases not matched to a gene: 4. Germline V gene lookup returns CDR1 MDHEN and CDR2 SYDVKM. The CDR3 extends over 14 amino acids. CDR3 nucleotides: TGTGCCAGCAGTCCAGTAGCGGGAACAGATACGCAGTATTTT. Its protein product is CASSPVAGTDTQYF.

As for this clonotype: Being one base from a much bigger clone, this may be a read error. This rearrangement joins TRBV29-1 to TRBJ1-1, with D possibly being TRBD1 (5 bases). The CDR3 spans 13 residues. With 8 bases removed from V and 2 bases from J, the gap between germline ends came to 15 bases. The germline CDR1 and CDR2 sequences are SQVTM and ANQGSEA. CDR3 residues: CSIVPGQNTEAFF. The CDR3, as DNA: TGCAGCATTGTCCCAGGGCAAAACACTGAAGCTTTCTTT.

This clonotype appeared a few times. V and J are TRBV5-1 and TRBJ2-7; D uncertain. This CDR3 has 15 amino acids. V lost 6 bases to trimming and J lost 0 bases, with 16 bases between them. CDR1 SGHRS and CDR2 YFSETQ come from the germline V gene. The CDR3 here is CASKRHADVSYEQYF. The CDR3 DNA reads as TGCGCCAGCAAAAGACACGCGGATGTCTCCTACGAGCAGTACTTC.

V usage is TRBV6-1 and J usage is TRBJ1-1, with D unclear. This CDR3 is 14 amino acids long. The germline V gene has CDR1 MNHNS and CDR2 SASEGT. Trimming pared 8 bases from V and 5 bases from J, leaving 18 bases between. This chain's CDR3 is CASYRVGFRTEAFF. The CDR3 bases are TGTGCCAGCTACCGAGTCGGGTTTCGGACTGAAGCTTTCTTT.

This clonotype was seen at least ten times. The rearrangement links TRBV15 to TRBJ2-1, with TRBD2 identical over 8 bases. The ends lost 4 bases at V and 8 bases at J; junction bases unmatched: 10. Germline V lookup: CDR1 LNHNV, CDR2 YYDKDF (reference sequence). CDR3 length: 15 amino acids. The CDR3 DNA is TGTGCCACCAGCATGCGGGAGGAAGGTTCCTATGAGCAGTTCTTC. It translates to CATSMREEGSYEQFF.

Notes on this clonotype: One base away lies a much larger clone, so this may be a sequencing read error. The CDR3 sequence: CASSLRQPANGSTF. The CDR3 DNA follows: TGCGCCAGCAGCTTGCGGCAGCCAGCAAATGGCTCCACCTTC. The chain joins TRBV5-1 to TRBJ1-2; D gene ambiguous. CDR1 and CDR2 from the germline V gene are SGHRS and YFSETQ. The CDR3 runs 14 residues.

The chain recombines TRBV6-2 or TRBV6-3 with TRBJ1-3; D is unresolved. Germline CDR1 reads MNHEY; CDR2 reads SVGEGT. Trimming removed 2 bases at V and 0 bases at J, with 11 bases between. The length of the CDR3 is 16 residues. CDR3 sequence: CASSYVRITSGNTIYF. CDR3 coding DNA: TGTGCCAGCAGTTACGTTCGGATTACCTCTGGAAACACCATATATTTT.

The gene calls are TRBV4-1 and TRBJ2-4, with 7 positions matching TRBD1. The J segment lost 0 bases and the V segment lost 0 bases, leaving 8 bases of the junction unmatched. Per germline, CDR1 MGHRA and CDR2 YSYEKL. This CDR3 has 18 amino acids. The CDR3 DNA is TGCGCCAGCAGCCAAGACACCGGGGACAGACTAGCCAAAAACATTCAGTACTTC. It yields the protein CASSQDTGDRLAKNIQYF.

This clonotype showed up many times. V is TRBV20-1 and J is TRBJ2-5; 9 nucleotides agree with TRBD1. The CDR3 extends over 16 amino acids. The germline V gene has CDR1 DFQATT and CDR2 SNEGSKA (reference sequence). The junction had 12 bases not matched to a gene; V was cut back by 2 bases and J by 5 bases. CDR3 loop: CSARNHRDRVYETQYF. The CDR3 DNA is TGCAGTGCTAGAAATCACCGGGACAGGGTTTACGAGACCCAGTACTTC.

This clonotype was seen repeatedly, ten times or more. The chain joins TRBV19 to TRBJ2-7; TRBD1 agrees at 8 bases. V lost 7 bases and J lost 2; bases outside the gene matches: 7. The CDR3 consists of 14 residues. Germline CDR1 LNHDA, CDR2 SQIVND (reference sequence). The CDR3, as DNA: TGTGCCAGTAATCACGGCAGGGGGCCCTACGAGCAGTACTTC. Translating it yields CASNHGRGPYEQYF.

This clonotype came up many times. The chain joins TRBV20-1 to TRBJ1-1; D possibly corresponds to TRBD1 (5 bases). CDR1 is DFQATT, CDR2 SNEGSKA, per germline (reference sequence). Trimming took off 5 bases at V and 1 base at J, with 8 bases between the two ends. The CDR3 contains 12 residues. This CDR3 reads CSAQRGNTEAFF. The CDR3 DNA sequence: TGCAGTGCTCAAAGGGGGAACACTGAAGCTTTCTTT.

The table lists this clonotype with a count of one. The genes are TRBV19 and TRBJ2-3; unclear D gene. The V gene's germline CDR1 is LNHDA and CDR2 SQIVND (reference sequence). The CDR3 totals 10 residues. The ends were cut back, 10 bases at V and 3 bases at J, with 5 bases in the middle. The CDR3: CATRTDTQYF. The DNA for the CDR3 is TGTGCCACCCGAACAGATACGCAGTATTTT.

In its sample, this clonotype was seen many times. V is TRBV5-1 and J is TRBJ2-2, with TRBD2 identical over 8 bases. The CDR3 length is 15 residues. J lost 0 bases, V lost 4 bases, and 2 bases had no gene match. CDR1 and CDR2 (germline): SGHRS, YFSETQ. CDR3 coding DNA: TGCGCCAGCAGCCGGACTAGCACGAACACCGGGGAGCTGTTTTTT. The encoded protein is CASSRTSTNTGELFF.

V is TRBV5-1 and J is TRBJ2-7, with 11 bases aligning to TRBD2. J lost 0 bases, V lost 1 base, and 12 bases had no gene match. Germline assignment: CDR1 SGHRS and CDR2 YFSETQ. There are 19 residues in the CDR3. As DNA, the CDR3 is TGCGCCAGCAGCTTGTTTTCTCCTAGCGGGAGGCTAAGCTCCTACGAGCAGTACTTC. Translating gives CASSLFSPSGRLSSYEQYF.

The chain combines TRBV20-1 with TRBJ2-1; 11 nucleotides agree with TRBD2. The V segment lost 3 bases and the J segment 0 bases; nucleotides outside the gene matches: 10. This CDR3 region has 18 residues. From germline, CDR1 is DFQATT and CDR2 SNEGSKA (reference sequence). The CDR3 nucleotides are TGCAGTGCTAGCGGACTAGCGGGCGAAACCGGCTCCTACAATGAGCAGTTCTTC. Amino acids: CSASGLAGETGSYNEQFF.

The sample holds many counts of this clonotype. The V gene is TRBV12-3 or TRBV12-4, the J gene TRBJ2-5, with D perhaps TRBD2 (7 bases). The CDR3 has 18 amino acids. Trimming removed 1 base at V and 4 bases at J, with 22 bases between. CDR3 DNA sequence: TGTGCCAGCAGTTTAGTACCCCTTAGGGGGGGAATGATAGAGACCCAGTACTTC. Translated: CASSLVPLRGGMIETQYF.

In its sample, this clonotype was seen many times. The gene calls are TRBV20-1 and TRBJ2-2; possibly TRBD2 for D (6 bases). Germline V gives CDR1 DFQATT, CDR2 SNEGSKA (reference sequence). Trimming removed 3 bases from V and 4 bases from J, with 15 bases in between. The CDR3 is 15 amino acids. CDR3: CSASSGRLPTGELFF. The CDR3 nucleotides read TGCAGTGCTAGTAGTGGGAGGTTGCCCACCGGGGAGCTGTTTTTT.

V and J are TRBV20-1 and TRBJ2-5; TRBD1 agrees at 10 bases. Trimming removed 7 bases from V and 4 bases from J; junction bases left unmatched: 6. The CDR3 extends over 13 amino acids. The germline CDR1 and CDR2 sequences are DFQATT and SNEGSKA (reference sequence). The CDR3 bases are TGCAGTGTCCCGGGACAGGGGAGAGAGACCCAGTACTTC. Amino acid sequence: CSVPGQGRETQYF.

This clonotype was detected only a few times. The CDR3 nucleotides are TGTGCCAGCAGCTTATGGGGGGGCGGTAGAGCTGAAGCTTTCTTT. It translates to CASSLWGGGRAEAFF. The V call is TRBV7-6, the J call TRBJ1-1; D might be TRBD1 (6 bases). With 2 bases removed from V and 6 bases from J, the gap between germline ends came to 16 bases. CDR1 is SGHVS and CDR2 is FNYEAQ in the germline V gene. This CDR3 comprises 15 residues. Full variable domain (remainder filled in from reference TRBV7-6 and TRBJ1-1): GAGVSQSPRYKVTKRGQDVALRCDPISGHVSLYWYRQALGQGPEFLTYFNYEAQQDKSGLPNDRFSAERPEGSISTLTIQRTEQRDSAMYRCASSLWGGGRAEAFFGQGTRLTVV.

The sample holds a few counts of this clonotype. The V gene is TRBV28, the J gene TRBJ2-7; 9 nucleotides agree with TRBD2. The CDR3 extends over 15 amino acids. V lost 5 bases to trimming and J lost 6 bases; unmatched junction nucleotides: 11. Germline loops: CDR1 MDHEN, CDR2 SYDVKM. CDR3 nucleotides: TGTGCCAGCAGTCCGTGGGGCGGGAGGGCCTCCGAGCAGTACTTC. This translates into CASSPWGGRASEQYF.

This clonotype was seen ten or more times. The V gene is TRBV7-2, the J gene TRBJ2-2; possible D gene TRBD2, 5 bases. The CDR3 is 20 amino acids. Germline values: CDR1 SGHTA, CDR2 FQGNSA. Trimming removed 5 bases from V and 3 bases from J, with 28 bases in between. Here the CDR3 reads CASSPAVGAVRFGDTGELFF. The CDR3 coding sequence is TGTGCCAGCAGCCCCGCTGTGGGAGCGGTTCGGTTTGGTGACACCGGGGAGCTGTTTTTT.

This clonotype was picked up many times. J is TRBJ2-1 and V is TRBV12-3 or TRBV12-4, with D unresolved. This CDR3 is 12 amino acids long. With 6 bases removed from V and 8 bases from J, the gap between germline ends came to 11 bases. DNA of the CDR3: TGTGCCAGCAGCCCCATGGTAGATGAGCAGTTCTTC. It is translated as CASSPMVDEQFF.

The table lists this clonotype with many counts. The J gene is TRBJ2-4, the V gene TRBV3-1; perhaps TRBD2 as D (6 bases). Trimming cost V 4 bases and J 0 bases, with 10 bases left between them. Per germline, CDR1 LGHDT and CDR2 YNNKEL (reference sequence). The CDR3 is 15 residues long. CDR3 loop: CASSPRGLAKNIQYF. In DNA form, the CDR3 reads TGTGCCAGCAGCCCAAGGGGACTAGCCAAAAACATTCAGTACTTC.